The 9 T cell receptor beta chains listed next were all sequenced from one sample in a study of T-cell memory formation after mild COVID-19. TCRdb reanalysed the 5' RACE reads using MiXCR and keeps one entry per CDR3 protein. The repertoire holds approximately 290,000 distinct CDR3 sequences, with roughly 8.2% as singletons. The sequenced sample consisted of PBMCs or a T cell subset sorted from them (not recorded which). The receptors shown here come from a man between 18 and 29 years old who had mild COVID-19 (a few samples of this study predate the infection). Cell type and time point are not known.

This chain connects TRBV5-1 to TRBJ2-1; 9 bases align to TRBD2. V lost 3 bases to trimming and J lost 4 bases; unmatched junction nucleotides: 8. The CDR3 runs to 16 residues. Per the germline V gene, CDR1 is SGHRS and CDR2 is YFSETQ. As DNA, the CDR3 is TGCGCCAGCAGCTCTGCTAGCGGGGCAGAATACAATGAGCAGTTCTTC. Amino acid sequence: CASSSASGAEYNEQFF.

This clonotype turned up a few times. This rearrangement joins TRBV7-2 to TRBJ2-3; D unclear. This CDR3 comprises 15 residues. V lost 0 bases and J 4 bases, leaving 11 bases between the germline ends. Looked up from germline, CDR1 is SGHTA and CDR2 is FQGNSA. CDR3 amino acids: CASSLATFRADTQYF. Written as DNA, the CDR3 is TGTGCCAGCAGCTTAGCGACCTTTCGGGCAGATACGCAGTATTTT.

This clonotype was seen at least ten times. Germline is not matched at one junction end, which may reflect a read error. This chain links TRBV7-7 with TRBJ2-1, with 8 bases that match TRBD2. This CDR3 comprises 15 residues. Germline CDR1 is SSHAT and CDR2 is FNYEAQ (reference sequence). Written as DNA, the CDR3 is TGTGCTAGCAGCCCTTTCGGGGGGGCCCCCAATGAGCAGTTCTTC. Its protein is CASSPFGGAPNEQFF.

In its sample, this clonotype was seen many times. The junction and the germline gene differ at one end; a read error may be behind it. Written as DNA, the CDR3 is TGTGCTAGCAGCTTAGGGACAGTGGGTGATGAGCAGTTCTTC. It yields the protein CASSLGTVGDEQFF. The chain joins TRBV7-7 to TRBJ2-1; 7 bases map to TRBD1. The CDR3 consists of 14 residues. Germline CDR1 reads SSHAT; CDR2 reads FNYEAQ (reference sequence).

This clonotype has just a few counts. The CDR3 here is CASSQYFGSSYEQYF. The CDR3 DNA is TGCGCCAGCAGCCAATACTTCGGAAGCTCCTACGAGCAGTACTTC. The genes are TRBV4-3 and TRBJ2-7; no definite D call. The germline V gene encodes CDR1 LGHNA and CDR2 YSLEER. V gave up 2 bases and J gave up 0 bases, with 11 bases separating them. The CDR3 totals 15 residues.

This chain uses TRBV12-3 or TRBV12-4 with TRBJ2-3; possible D gene TRBD2, 6 bases. V lost 0 bases to trimming and J lost 7 bases, with 11 bases between them. This CDR3 spans 14 amino acids. CDR3 sequence (DNA): TGTGCCAGCAGTTTAGCCATCGCGGGAAATACGCAGTATTTT. Its protein product is CASSLAIAGNTQYF.

The chain has TRBV29-1 and TRBJ2-5; 7 nucleotides align to TRBD1. The CDR3 is 15 residues long. Per the germline V gene, CDR1 is SQVTM and CDR2 is ANQGSEA. V trimming: 7 bases; J trimming: 2 bases; junction bases outside the gene matches: 13. For the CDR3, the DNA is TGCAGCGGGCGGACCAACTACAGGGGACAAGAGACCCAGTACTTC. Its protein is CSGRTNYRGQETQYF.

The chain uses TRBV5-1 and TRBJ2-7; D call uncertain. The CDR3 sequence is 14 residues long. With 0 bases removed from V and 3 bases from J, the gap between germline ends came to 10 bases. Germline-derived CDR1 and CDR2 are SGHRS and YFSETQ. Here the CDR3 DNA reads TGCGCCAGCAGCTTGGCGACGGCTAACTACGAGCAGTACTTC. It codes for CASSLATANYEQYF.

The CDR3 reads CASSLALGLRDSTEAFF. CDR3 DNA sequence: TGTGCCAGCAGCTTAGCTCTAGGGTTGAGGGATAGCACTGAAGCTTTCTTT. This rearrangement joins TRBV11-2 to TRBJ1-1, with D unclear. The CDR3 covers 17 residues. Germline V gene data show CDR1 as SGHAT and CDR2 as FQNNGV. Trimming removed 1 base at V and 4 bases at J, with 19 bases between.